This T cell receptor beta chain was found in a study of T cells after yellow fever vaccination. At the level of the study: SMART-Seq v4 Ultra Low Input prepared the low-cell-number fractions. Study-wide results and limits: Post-booster repertoires again held most primary-vaccination clones (96% CD4, roughly 88% CD8). FACS-sorted repertoires could contain abundant clonotypes contaminating from the bulk population.

From the 5' RACE reads, TCRdb called clonotypes with MiXCR, one entry per CDR3 protein. The sample records some 340,000 distinct CDR3 sequences, about 10% being singletons. This clonotype was detected a few times. The antigen is unknown. Specimen: CD4+ T cells sorted from PBMCs, collected 45 days after the yellow fever booster vaccination. This TCR was sampled from a man aged 18 to 30 who received the YFV17D yellow fever vaccine.

CDR3 nucleotides: TGCAGTGCTAGAGGCTACAGGGGATACAATGAGCAGTTCTTC. Protein: CSARGYRGYNEQFF. The V call is TRBV20-1, the J call TRBJ2-1, with 7 bases lining up with TRBD1. In germline, CDR1 is DFQATT, CDR2 SNEGSKA (reference sequence). This CDR3 has 14 residues. V shed 1 base and J 4 bases; nucleotides not matched to a gene: 4.